This T cell receptor beta chain was captured by sequencing in a study of cytomegalovirus exposure and HLA in healthy donors. With regard to this clone: Its target is not known.

Germline CDR1 SGDLS, CDR2 YYNGEE. Unmatched junction bases numbered 8, after V lost 4 bases and J lost 8 bases. This CDR3 has 14 residues. Both 60 Vbeta primers and 13 Jbeta primers went into the PCR. TCRdb keeps only in-frame clones here, not all; method: immunoSEQ multiplex PCR. This sample has 80,000 to 130,000 clones, with around 84% found just once. General observations from the study: According to the study, around 150 TCR beta chains were cytomegalovirus-associated. Prior analysis indicated that the majority of TCR beta V segments exhibited productivity approximately 87% or approximately 30% of the time. It was taken for granted in presence/absence analyses that sequencing depth across donors was roughly uniform.

The origin of this receptor is a woman younger than 35 in good health and CMV-seronegative. Sequenced: PBMCs. J is TRBJ2-1 and V is TRBV9, with TRBD2 matching over 8 bases. DNA of the CDR3: TGTGCCAGCAGCTTTGGCGGGGGGACGGATGAGCAGTTCTTC. It is translated as CASSFGGGTDEQFF.